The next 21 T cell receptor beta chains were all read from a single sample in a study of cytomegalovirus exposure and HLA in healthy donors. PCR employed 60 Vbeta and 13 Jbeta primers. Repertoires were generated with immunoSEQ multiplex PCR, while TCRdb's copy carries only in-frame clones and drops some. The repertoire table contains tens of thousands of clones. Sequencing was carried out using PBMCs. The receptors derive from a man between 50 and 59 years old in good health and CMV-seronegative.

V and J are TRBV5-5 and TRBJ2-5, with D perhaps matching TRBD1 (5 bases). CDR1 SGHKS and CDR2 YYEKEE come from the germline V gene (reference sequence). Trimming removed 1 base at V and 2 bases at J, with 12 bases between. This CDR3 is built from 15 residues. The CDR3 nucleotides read TGTGCCAGCAGCTTGTATATGGGGCGTCAAGAGACCCAGTACTTC. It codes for CASSLYMGRQETQYF.

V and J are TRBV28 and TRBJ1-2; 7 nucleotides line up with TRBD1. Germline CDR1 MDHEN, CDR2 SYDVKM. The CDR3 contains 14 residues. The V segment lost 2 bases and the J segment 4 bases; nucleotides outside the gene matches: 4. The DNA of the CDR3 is TGTGCCAGCAGTTTAACGGGACAGCCCTATGGCTACACCTTC. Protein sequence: CASSLTGQPYGYTF.

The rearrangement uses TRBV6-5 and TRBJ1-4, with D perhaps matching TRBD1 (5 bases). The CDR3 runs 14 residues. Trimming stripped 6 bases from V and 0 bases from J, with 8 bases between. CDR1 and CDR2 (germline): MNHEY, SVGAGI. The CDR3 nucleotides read TGTGCCAGCAGGGACACAGCAACTAATGAAAAACTGTTTTTT. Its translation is CASRDTATNEKLFF.

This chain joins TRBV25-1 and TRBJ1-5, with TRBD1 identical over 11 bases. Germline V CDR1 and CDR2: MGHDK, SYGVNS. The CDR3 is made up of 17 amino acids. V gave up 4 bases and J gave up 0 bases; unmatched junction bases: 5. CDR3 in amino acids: CASSAGQGAYSNQPQHF. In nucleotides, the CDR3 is TGTGCCAGCAGTGCCGGACAGGGGGCGTATAGCAATCAGCCCCAGCATTTT.

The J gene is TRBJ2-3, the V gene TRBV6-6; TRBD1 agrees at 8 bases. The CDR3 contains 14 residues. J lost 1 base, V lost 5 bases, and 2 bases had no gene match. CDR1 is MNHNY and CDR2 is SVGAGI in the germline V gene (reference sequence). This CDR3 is CASSHRGGTDTQYF. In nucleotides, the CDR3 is TGTGCCAGCAGTCACAGGGGGGGCACAGATACGCAGTATTTT.

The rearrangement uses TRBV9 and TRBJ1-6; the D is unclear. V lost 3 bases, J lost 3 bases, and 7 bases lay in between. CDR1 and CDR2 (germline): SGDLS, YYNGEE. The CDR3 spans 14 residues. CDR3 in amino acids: CASSASYYNSPLHF. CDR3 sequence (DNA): TGTGCCAGCAGCGCGTCTTACTATAATTCACCCCTCCACTTT.

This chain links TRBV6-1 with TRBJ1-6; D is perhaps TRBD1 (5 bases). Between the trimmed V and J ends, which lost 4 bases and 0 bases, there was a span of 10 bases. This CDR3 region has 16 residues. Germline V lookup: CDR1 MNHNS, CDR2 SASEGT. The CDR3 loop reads CASSGGESSYNSPLHF. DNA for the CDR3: TGTGCCAGCAGTGGGGGGGAGAGCTCCTATAATTCACCCCTCCACTTT.

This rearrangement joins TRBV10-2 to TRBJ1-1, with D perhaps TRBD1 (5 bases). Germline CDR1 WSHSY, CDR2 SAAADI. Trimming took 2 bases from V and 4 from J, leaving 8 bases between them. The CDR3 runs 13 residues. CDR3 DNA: TGCGCCAGCAGTGAGGGCAGGGCCACTGAAGCTTTCTTT. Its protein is CASSEGRATEAFF.

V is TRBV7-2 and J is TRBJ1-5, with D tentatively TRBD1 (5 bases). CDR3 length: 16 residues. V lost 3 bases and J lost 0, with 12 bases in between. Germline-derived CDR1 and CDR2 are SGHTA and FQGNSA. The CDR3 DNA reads TGTGCCAGCAGCTTGAACAGGTATAATAGCAATCAGCCCCAGCATTTT. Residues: CASSLNRYNSNQPQHF. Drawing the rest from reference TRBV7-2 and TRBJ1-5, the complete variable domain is GAGVSQSPSNKVTEKGKDVELRCDPISGHTALYWYRQSLGQGLEFLIYFQGNSAPDKSGLPSDRFSAERTGGSVSTLTIQRTQQEDSAVYLCASSLNRYNSNQPQHFGDGTRLSIL.

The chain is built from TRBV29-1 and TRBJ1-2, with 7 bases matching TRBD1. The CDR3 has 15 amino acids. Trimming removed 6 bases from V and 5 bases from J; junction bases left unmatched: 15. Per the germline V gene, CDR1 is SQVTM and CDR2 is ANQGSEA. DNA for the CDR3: TGCAGCGTCCACGCTGGCACAGGGGTTGGGTATGGCTACACCTTC. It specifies CSVHAGTGVGYGYTF.

This chain's CDR3 is CASSPGFEQPQHF. DNA for the CDR3: TGTGCCAGCTCACCAGGTTTTGAGCAGCCCCAGCATTTT. The rearrangement joins TRBV18 to TRBJ1-5; D ambiguous. CDR3 length equals 13 residues. V lost 2 bases to trimming and J lost 7 bases, with 9 bases between them. Germline loops: CDR1 KGHSH, CDR2 LQKENI. Full variable domain (outside the CDR3, taken from reference TRBV18 and TRBJ1-5): NAGVMQNPRHLVRRRGQEARLRCSPMKGHSHVYWYRQLPEEGLKFMVYLQKENIIDESGMPKERFSAEFPKEGPSILRIQQVVRGDSAAYFCASSPGFEQPQHFGDGTRLSIL.

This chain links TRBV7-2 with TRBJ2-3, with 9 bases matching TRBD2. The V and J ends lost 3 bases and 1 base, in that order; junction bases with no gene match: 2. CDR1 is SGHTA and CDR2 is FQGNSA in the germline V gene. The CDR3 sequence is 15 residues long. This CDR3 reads CASSFRTSGTDTQYF. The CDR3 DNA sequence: TGTGCCAGCAGCTTCCGGACTAGCGGCACAGATACGCAGTATTTT.

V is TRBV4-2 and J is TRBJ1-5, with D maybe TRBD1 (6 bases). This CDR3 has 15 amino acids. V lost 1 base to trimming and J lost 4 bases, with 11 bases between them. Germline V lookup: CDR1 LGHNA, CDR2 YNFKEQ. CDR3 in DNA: TGTGCCAGCAGCCAAGCGTCACAGGGAAATCAGCCCCAGCATTTT. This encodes CASSQASQGNQPQHF.

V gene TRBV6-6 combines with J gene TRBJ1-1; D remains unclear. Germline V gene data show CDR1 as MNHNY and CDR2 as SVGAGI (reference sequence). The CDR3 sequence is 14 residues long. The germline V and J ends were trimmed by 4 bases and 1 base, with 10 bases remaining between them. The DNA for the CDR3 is TGTGCCAGCAGTTCCCGGACTGGGAACACTGAAGCTTTCTTT. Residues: CASSSRTGNTEAFF.

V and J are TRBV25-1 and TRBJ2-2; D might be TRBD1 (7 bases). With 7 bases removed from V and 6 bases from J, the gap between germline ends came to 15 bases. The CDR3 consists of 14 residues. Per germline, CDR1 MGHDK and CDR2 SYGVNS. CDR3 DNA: TGTGCCAGCAAGGACAGGAGACTAGCCGGGGAGCTGTTTTTT. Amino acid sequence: CASKDRRLAGELFF.

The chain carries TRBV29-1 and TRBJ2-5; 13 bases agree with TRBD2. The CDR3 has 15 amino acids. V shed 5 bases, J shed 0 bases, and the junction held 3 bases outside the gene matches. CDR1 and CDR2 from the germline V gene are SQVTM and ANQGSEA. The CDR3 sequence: CSVCGTSGNQETQYF. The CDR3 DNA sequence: TGCAGCGTTTGCGGGACTAGCGGGAACCAAGAGACCCAGTACTTC.

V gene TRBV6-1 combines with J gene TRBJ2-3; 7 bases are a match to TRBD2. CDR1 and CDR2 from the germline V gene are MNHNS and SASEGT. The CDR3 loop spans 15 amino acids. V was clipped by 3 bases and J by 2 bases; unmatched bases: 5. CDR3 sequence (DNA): TGTGCCAGCAGTGACCGGGACTACATCACAGATACGCAGTATTTT. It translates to CASSDRDYITDTQYF.

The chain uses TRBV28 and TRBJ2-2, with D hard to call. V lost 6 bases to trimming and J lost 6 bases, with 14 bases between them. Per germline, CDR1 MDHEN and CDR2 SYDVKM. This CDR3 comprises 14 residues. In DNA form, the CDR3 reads TGTGCCAGCAGGGTCCGCGGCGGTTCCGGGGAGCTGTTTTTT. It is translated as CASRVRGGSGELFF.

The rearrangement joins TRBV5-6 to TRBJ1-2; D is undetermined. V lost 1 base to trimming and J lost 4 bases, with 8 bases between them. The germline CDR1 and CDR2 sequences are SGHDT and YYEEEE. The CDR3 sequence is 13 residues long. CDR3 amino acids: CASSLWALYGYTF. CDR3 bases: TGTGCCAGCAGCTTGTGGGCACTCTATGGCTACACCTTC.

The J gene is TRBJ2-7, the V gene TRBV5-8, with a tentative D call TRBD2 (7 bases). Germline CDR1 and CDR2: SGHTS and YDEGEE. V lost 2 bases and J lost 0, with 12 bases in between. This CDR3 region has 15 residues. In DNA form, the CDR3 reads TGTGCCAGCAGCTTACCAGGGGACTACTCCTACGAGCAGTACTTC. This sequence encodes CASSLPGDYSYEQYF.

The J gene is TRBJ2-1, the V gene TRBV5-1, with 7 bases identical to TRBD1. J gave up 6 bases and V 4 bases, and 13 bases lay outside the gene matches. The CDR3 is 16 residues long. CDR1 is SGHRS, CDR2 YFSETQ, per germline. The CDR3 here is CASSQLPGQQTNEQFF. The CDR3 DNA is TGCGCCAGCAGCCAGCTTCCGGGACAGCAAACCAATGAGCAGTTCTTC.